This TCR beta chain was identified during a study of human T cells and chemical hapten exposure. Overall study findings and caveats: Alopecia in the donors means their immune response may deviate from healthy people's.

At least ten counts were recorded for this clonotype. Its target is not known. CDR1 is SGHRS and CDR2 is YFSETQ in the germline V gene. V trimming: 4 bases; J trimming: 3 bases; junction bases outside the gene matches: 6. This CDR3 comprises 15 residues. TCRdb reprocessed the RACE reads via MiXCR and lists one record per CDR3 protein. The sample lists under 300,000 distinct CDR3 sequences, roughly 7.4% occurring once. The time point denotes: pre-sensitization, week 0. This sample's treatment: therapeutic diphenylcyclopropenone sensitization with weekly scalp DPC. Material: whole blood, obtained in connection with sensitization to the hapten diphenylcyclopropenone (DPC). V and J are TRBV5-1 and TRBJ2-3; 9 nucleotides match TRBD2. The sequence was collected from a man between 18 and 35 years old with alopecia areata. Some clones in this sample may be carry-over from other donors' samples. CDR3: CASSPSGGQTDTQYF. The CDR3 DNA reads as TGCGCCAGCAGCCCAAGCGGGGGGCAGACAGATACGCAGTATTTT.